This T cell receptor beta chain is drawn from a study of cytomegalovirus exposure and HLA in healthy donors. By share, this clone counts as medium-sized. With 60 Vbeta and 13 Jbeta primers, the PCR was carried out. The table came from immunoSEQ multiplex PCR; TCRdb's copy has only in-frame clones and leaves some out. The sample has roughly 120,000 clones, roughly two thirds seen once. Trimming stripped 5 bases from V and 0 bases from J, with 13 bases between. CDR3 length: 15 amino acids. Germline V gene sequence: CDR1 GTSNPN, CDR2 SVGIG (reference sequence). V gene TRBV30 combines with J gene TRBJ2-2; a possible D gene is TRBD2 (6 bases). The origin of this receptor is a man in his thirties or forties in good health and CMV-seropositive. Sequencing input: PBMCs. The CDR3 DNA reads TGTGCCTGGTCCGTAGCGGAGACGAACACCGGGGAGCTGTTTTTT. Protein product: CAWSVAETNTGELFF. The full variable domain, rest sourced from reference TRBV30 and TRBJ2-2, is SQTIHQWPATLVQPVGSPLSLECTVEGTSNPNLYWYRQAAGRGLQLLFYSVGIGQISSEVPQNLSASRPQDRQFILSSKKLLLSDSGFYLCAWSVAETNTGELFFGEGSRLTVL.